The clone carrying this T cell receptor (beta chain) has a count of ten or more. As yet, its antigen is unknown. This sample was included in a study of T cell repertoires in cytomegalovirus infection. Overall study: Signatures in public TCR beta sequences pointed to both CMV infection and matching HLA type. General study points: Predominance within the ex vivo response was attributable to HLA-C-restricted CMV-specific TCR beta clonotypes.

This CDR3 has 16 amino acids. CDR1 is SGHTA and CDR2 is FQGNSA in the germline V gene. The V gene end was trimmed by 5 bases and the J gene end by 0 bases; junction bases not matched to a gene: 6. MiXCR was run by TCRdb on the reads, yielding one entry per CDR3 protein. Of more than 150,000 distinct CDR3 sequences listed, 20% to 30% are singletons. This clonotype was sampled from a human donor in good health (CMV status not recorded). Some clones in this sample may be carry-over from other donors' samples. The rearrangement uses TRBV7-2 and TRBJ2-2, with 7 bases fitting TRBD1. Material for sequencing was PBMCs. This CDR3 is CASSTGTAANTGELFF. The CDR3 DNA is TGTGCCAGCAGCACCGGGACAGCTGCGAACACCGGGGAGCTGTTTTTT.